This note documents a single T cell receptor beta chain sequence. The antigen is undetermined. This entry belongs to a study of lymphopenia after photon versus proton radiotherapy. Study-wide points: Survival link was tested only in deceased patients; proton benefit remains a possibility. Larger post-nadir TCR diversity loss correlated inversely with survival in deceased patients. Oligoclonal CD8+ Temra expansion after nadir drove photon patients' diversity drop. Relative stability marked proton patients; photon patients lost diversity and naive cells.

Some clones are missing from TCRdb's copy, which holds only in-frame ones; the method was immunoSEQ multiplex PCR. The profile shows fewer than 20,000 clones, 92% of them singletons. Germline CDR1 reads GTSNPN; CDR2 reads SVGIG (reference sequence). The V gene end was trimmed by 5 bases and the J gene end by 4 bases; junction bases not matched to a gene: 10. The CDR3 covers 14 residues. V is TRBV30 and J is TRBJ1-2; TRBD1 agrees at 7 bases. The sequence derives from a woman between 40 and 55 years old with cholangiocarcinoma. The material sequenced was peripheral blood, taken from a patient treated with photon-based radiotherapy. DNA of the CDR3: TGTGCCTGGGACTTACCTGGGACAGTCTATGGCTACACCTTC. It codes for CAWDLPGTVYGYTF.